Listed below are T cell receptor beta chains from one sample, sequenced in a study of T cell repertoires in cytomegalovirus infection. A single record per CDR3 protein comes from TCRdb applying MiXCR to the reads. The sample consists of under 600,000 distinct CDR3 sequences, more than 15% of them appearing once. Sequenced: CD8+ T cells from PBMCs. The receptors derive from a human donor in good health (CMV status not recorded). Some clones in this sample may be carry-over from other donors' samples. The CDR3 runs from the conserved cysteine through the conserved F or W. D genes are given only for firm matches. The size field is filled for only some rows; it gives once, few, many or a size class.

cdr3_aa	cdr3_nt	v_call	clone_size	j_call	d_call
CASSSPGDSNQPQHF	TGTGCCAGCAGCTCCCCGGGGGACAGTAATCAGCCCCAGCATTTT	TRBV6-6	.	TRBJ1-5	TRBD1
CATSARANTGELFF	TGTGCCACCTCCGCCAGGGCGAACACCGGGGAGCTGTTTTTT	TRBV24-1	.	TRBJ2-2	.
CASSMGSGRNNEQFF	TGTGCCAGCAGTATGGGGAGCGGGCGAAACAATGAGCAGTTCTTC	TRBV6-1	few	TRBJ2-1	.
CASSLVQVQETQYF	TGTGCCAGCAGCTTAGTTCAGGTTCAAGAGACCCAGTACTTC	TRBV7-9	many	TRBJ2-5	.
CASSSSRVLRITGELFF	TGTGCCAGTAGTTCGTCCAGGGTCCTACGGATCACCGGGGAGCTGTTTTTT	TRBV19	.	TRBJ2-2	.
CASSLAGLVSSGANVLTF	TGCGCCAGCAGCTTGGCGGGACTTGTGAGCTCTGGGGCCAACGTCCTGACTTTC	TRBV5-1	many	TRBJ2-6	.
CAIRKTGGSNTEAFF	TGTGCCATCAGAAAGACAGGGGGCTCGAACACTGAAGCTTTCTTT	TRBV10-3	few	TRBJ1-1	TRBD1
CASSHETDYYEQYF	TGTGCCAGCAGCCATGAGACAGATTACTACGAGCAGTACTTC	TRBV14	many	TRBJ2-7	.
CASSSISHEQYF	TGTGCCAGCAGCTCCATCTCCCACGAGCAGTACTTC	TRBV7-9	many	TRBJ2-7	.
CASSQEYAFNEQFF	TGTGCCAGCAGCCAAGAATACGCCTTCAATGAGCAGTTCTTC	TRBV3-1	few	TRBJ2-1	.
CASSFQGTASYEQYF	TGTGCCAGCAGTTTCCAGGGGACAGCTTCCTACGAGCAGTACTTC	TRBV27	.	TRBJ2-7	TRBD1
CASNPLAGLAGIYEQYF	TGTGCCAGCAACCCGCTCGCGGGGCTAGCGGGGATCTACGAGCAGTACTTC	TRBV27	.	TRBJ2-7	TRBD2
CASSQGVASPYEQYF	TGTGCCAGTAGCCAGGGGGTTGCTAGCCCCTACGAGCAGTACTTC	TRBV19	few	TRBJ2-7	TRBD1